The rows below give T cell receptor beta chains drawn from one sample of a study of cytomegalovirus exposure and HLA in healthy donors. The protocol was immunoSEQ multiplex PCR, while the TCRdb copy is restricted to in-frame clones and leaves out a portion. The repertoire consists of around 150,000 clones, with around 86% occurring once and the leading ten covering 1.5% to 2%. Sequencing used PBMCs. The receptor set was obtained from a human donor in good health. Both conserved end residues are trimmed from each CDR3. A D gene is named only where the DNA matches it firmly.

D gene	V gene	J gene	CDR3 protein
TRBD1	TRBV10-3	TRBJ1-1	ASAGQGGTEAF
.	TRBV6-5	TRBJ1-2	ASSYSIRGAAYGYT
TRBD2	TRBV5-4	TRBJ2-7	ASSGGGGRYEQY
TRBD1	TRBV7-8	TRBJ2-2	ASSKTGTGVYTGELF
.	TRBV9	TRBJ1-1	ASSVYGNTEAF
.	TRBV7-6	TRBJ2-6	ASSLSVTGANVLT
.	TRBV4-3	TRBJ2-1	ASSHRGVSSYNEQF
TRBD2	TRBV11-3	TRBJ2-1	ASSSGLAGGINNEQF
.	TRBV5-4	TRBJ1-1	ASSLAGQGLNTEAF
TRBD1	TRBV4-3	TRBJ2-1	ASSPGQGLYNEQF
TRBD2	TRBV5-4	TRBJ2-5	ASSLPWAGDRAETQY
.	TRBV7-9	TRBJ2-3	ASSSVTDTQY
.	TRBV13	TRBJ2-5	ASSLAREAQETQY
TRBD1	TRBV6-6	TRBJ2-7	ASSYADRGPSYEQY
TRBD1	TRBV4-2	TRBJ1-2	ASSQEGGGGRGYT
.	TRBV4-1	TRBJ1-3	ASSQMGGSGNTIY
TRBD1	TRBV5-4	TRBJ2-1	ASSFSPGQGANEQF
TRBD1	TRBV6-6	TRBJ2-5	ASSYLGDRGQETQY
TRBD1	TRBV27	TRBJ1-6	ASSSQGEDSPLH
TRBD2	TRBV5-6	TRBJ2-5	ASSWTSGGAPVEQY
.	TRBV29-1	TRBJ2-2	SVLRQQGSGELF
TRBD2	TRBV7-6	TRBJ2-5	ASSLAGGQETQY
.	TRBV2	TRBJ1-1	ASKQTVAGTEAF
.	TRBV6-5	TRBJ2-5	ASSDAGETQY
.	TRBV7-9	TRBJ1-2	ASSLTSRELT
.	TRBV7-9	TRBJ2-2	ASSLLLSGELF
.	TRBV6-5	TRBJ1-2	ASSTQADYGYT
.	TRBV11-3	TRBJ1-3	ASSTVSSGNTIY
TRBD1	TRBV7-7	TRBJ2-1	ASSLGTGSYNEQF
.	TRBV6-6	TRBJ2-1	ASSYEGGTEQF
.	TRBV7-2	TRBJ2-7	ASSFDFPPASPYEQY
TRBD1	TRBV27	TRBJ2-4	ASSLYSGQGVIAKNIQY
TRBD1	TRBV4-2	TRBJ1-5	ASSQEGTGAHQPQH
.	TRBV13	TRBJ1-2	ASSLGQGDGYT
TRBD2	TRBV23-1	TRBJ2-3	ASIKSSGGTDTQY
.	TRBV27	TRBJ1-2	ASSLDRANYGYT
.	TRBV11-2	TRBJ1-1	ASSRVLNTEAF
TRBD1	TRBV19	TRBJ2-7	ASRSRGTGGSYEQY
.	TRBV2	TRBJ2-7	ASSDELLGRSYEQY
.	TRBV11-2	TRBJ2-5	ASSLVWQAQETQY
TRBD1	TRBV6-5	TRBJ2-7	ASGSGQGSYEQY
.	TRBV7-8	TRBJ2-3	ASSPQGVRRVDTQY
.	TRBV6-5	TRBJ2-5	ASSYSIITGTQY
.	TRBV9	TRBJ2-3	ASSVGGGIGTDTQY
.	TRBV19	TRBJ1-6	ASSRGGPNNSPLH
TRBD1	TRBV7-9	TRBJ1-5	ASSKTGGSNQPQH